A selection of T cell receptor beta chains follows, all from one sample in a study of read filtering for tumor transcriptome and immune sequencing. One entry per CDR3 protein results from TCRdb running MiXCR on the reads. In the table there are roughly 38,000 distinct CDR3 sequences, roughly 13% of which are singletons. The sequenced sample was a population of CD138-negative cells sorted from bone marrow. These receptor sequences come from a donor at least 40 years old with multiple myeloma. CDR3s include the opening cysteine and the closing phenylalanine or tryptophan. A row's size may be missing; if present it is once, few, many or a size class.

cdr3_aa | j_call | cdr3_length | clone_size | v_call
CASSSTRTGGIDQPQHF | TRBJ1-5 | 17 | - | TRBV7-9
CASSLGVGIYNEQFF | TRBJ2-1 | 15 | many | TRBV12-3/TRBV12-4
CASSSTRERHEQYF | TRBJ2-7 | 14 | many | TRBV5-1
CAGSTRDLDYEQYF | TRBJ2-7 | 14 | - | TRBV7-9
CASSSGTHTYEQYF | TRBJ2-7 | 14 | many | TRBV7-9
CASSHRVGVTGELFF | TRBJ2-2 | 15 | many | TRBV3-1
CASSYPDRAYNEQFF | TRBJ2-1 | 15 | many | TRBV19
CASSPTRGNTEAFF | TRBJ1-1 | 14 | many | TRBV3-1
CASSQDGQGAKTQYF | TRBJ2-5 | 15 | many | TRBV4-1
CASTTSRRLGELCF | TRBJ2-2 | 14 | once | TRBV28
CANIIGGEAGCNEQFF | TRBJ2-1 | 16 | - | TRBV28
CASNDRAGELFF | TRBJ2-2 | 12 | many | TRBV6-2/TRBV6-3
CASSQERDSLYEQYF | TRBJ2-7 | 15 | many | TRBV4-1
CSARVDSYEQYF | TRBJ2-7 | 12 | many | TRBV20-1
CASSWNRGYEQYF | TRBJ2-7 | 13 | many | TRBV27
CSARAAGGRAGEQFF | TRBJ2-1 | 15 | many | TRBV20-1
CASSQATGGNQPQHF | TRBJ1-5 | 15 | many | TRBV4-2
CASRLAPGLGYEQYF | TRBJ2-7 | 15 | many | TRBV11-2
CSAYQGFGNQPQHF | TRBJ1-5 | 14 | many | TRBV20-1
CASSWGLAGGPNTGELFF | TRBJ2-2 | 18 | many | TRBV7-2
CAWSATRQGAVEAFF | TRBJ1-1 | 15 | many | TRBV30
CASSQVDMGFTYNEQFF | TRBJ2-1 | 17 | - | TRBV4-1
CASSIDRGRGGELFF | TRBJ2-2 | 15 | many | TRBV11-2
CASSSGACGGMETQYF | TRBJ2-5 | 16 | many | TRBV21-1
CASSRLAGGADYEQYF | TRBJ2-7 | 16 | - | TRBV4-1
CASGSPGTGDEKLFF | TRBJ1-4 | 15 | many | TRBV6-1
CASSIPGGRSYNEQFF | TRBJ2-1 | 16 | many | TRBV21-1
CSGQPFNPGQGMWRDTQYF | TRBJ2-3 | 19 | - | TRBV20-1
CSARDRTSGRPYNEQFF | TRBJ2-1 | 17 | many | TRBV20-1
CSVEGQGADTQYF | TRBJ2-3 | 13 | many | TRBV29-1
CSALQGPNYGYTF | TRBJ1-2 | 13 | - | TRBV29-1
CASSPGLASDTQYF | TRBJ2-3 | 14 | many | TRBV7-3
CAIRTGQANTEAFF | TRBJ1-1 | 14 | many | TRBV10-3
CASSPSGGPPSYEQYF | TRBJ2-7 | 16 | many | TRBV19
CASSLEHRRDTEAFF | TRBJ1-1 | 15 | many | TRBV5-1
CASSLTSGRVADTQYF | TRBJ2-3 | 16 | many | TRBV5-4
CSAESGRGYNEQFF | TRBJ2-1 | 14 | many | TRBV20-1
CASSLGQGTLSSYNEQFF | TRBJ2-1 | 18 | many | TRBV9
CASSLEQGAGNTIYF | TRBJ1-3 | 15 | many | TRBV7-3
CATKRASGRRNTGELFF | TRBJ2-2 | 17 | many | TRBV19